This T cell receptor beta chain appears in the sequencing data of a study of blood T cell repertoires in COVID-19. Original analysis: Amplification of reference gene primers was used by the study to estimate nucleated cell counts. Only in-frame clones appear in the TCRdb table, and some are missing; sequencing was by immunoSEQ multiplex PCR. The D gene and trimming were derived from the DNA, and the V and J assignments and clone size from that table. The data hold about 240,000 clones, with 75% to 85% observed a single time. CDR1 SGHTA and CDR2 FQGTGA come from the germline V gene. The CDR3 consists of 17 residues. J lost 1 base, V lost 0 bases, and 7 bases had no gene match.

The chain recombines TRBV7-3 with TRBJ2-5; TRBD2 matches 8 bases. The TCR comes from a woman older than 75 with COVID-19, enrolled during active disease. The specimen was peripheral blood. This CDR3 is CASSLTYAGGPQETQYF. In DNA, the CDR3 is TGTGCCAGCAGCTTAACGTATGCGGGGGGCCCCCAAGAGACCCAGTACTTC.